This T cell receptor beta chain was captured by sequencing in a study of cytomegalovirus exposure and HLA in healthy donors. Study-level results: One variant, a missense change in DCLRE1C, was linked in a later analysis to TCR beta V- and J-gene trimming.

Concerning this clone: What it binds is not known.

Germline assignment: CDR1 MNHEY and CDR2 SMNVEV (reference sequence). The CDR3 extends over 14 amino acids. V was trimmed by 2 bases and J by 6 bases, leaving 10 bases between them. Primers for the PCR totalled 60 Vbeta and 13 Jbeta. Produced via immunoSEQ multiplex PCR; TCRdb's table is partial and in-frame only. The sample includes 100,000 to 150,000 clones, around 78% seen only once; the top ten take roughly 2%. Sequencing input: PBMCs. The sequence was collected from a man aged 45-65 years in good health and CMV-seronegative. The chain uses TRBV27 and TRBJ2-2; D is unresolved. Here the CDR3 reads CASSLGRQPGELFF. The CDR3 nucleotides are TGTGCCAGCAGTTTAGGAAGACAACCCGGGGAGCTGTTTTTT.